What follows is one TCR beta chain and its context. Both 60 Vbeta primers and 13 Jbeta primers went into the PCR. Only in-frame clones appear in the TCRdb table, and some are missing; sequencing was by immunoSEQ multiplex PCR. The table shows around 130,000 clones, with 70% to 80% occurring only once. Trimming took 3 bases from V and 13 from J; bases not matched to a gene: 8. Germline assignment: CDR1 DFQATT and CDR2 SNEGSKA (reference sequence). CDR3 length: 11 amino acids. The sample originates from a study of cytomegalovirus exposure and HLA in healthy donors. This chain connects TRBV20-1 to TRBJ2-5, with 7 bases that match TRBD2. The receptor comes from a human donor in good health. The source material was PBMCs. The CDR3 nucleotides read TGCAGTGCTAGCCGTGTTAGCGGGCCGTACTTC. Its protein product is CSASRVSGPYF.